Described below is a single T cell receptor (beta chain) sequence and its context. Its cognate antigen is unknown. The CDR3 length is 15 residues. After removal of 5 bases from V and 5 bases from J, the junction contained 7 bases not matched to a gene. CDR1 and CDR2 from the germline V gene are SEHNR and FQNEAQ (reference sequence). The data were produced by immunoSEQ multiplex PCR, yet TCRdb's version contains in-frame clones alone and is incomplete. The data contain some 100,000 clones, approximately 91% of them singletons. This sample is part of a study of T cell responses to AZD1222 COVID-19 vaccine. The study, taken as a whole, reports: Recipients of two AZD1222 doses showed rising Spike-specific TCR breadth and depth. It should be noted that donors were predominantly white British and more often female, and clonal diversity was possibly underestimated.

This chain links TRBV7-9 with TRBJ2-3, with 10 bases matching TRBD2. This clonotype was obtained from an adult in good health. Sequencing was performed on peripheral blood, taken on day 0 of AZD1222 vaccination. CDR3 protein: CASSLSGGAGDTQYF. The CDR3 DNA sequence: TGTGCCAGCAGCCTCAGCGGGGGGGCCGGAGATACGCAGTATTTT.